The following is a TCR beta chain sequence with its context. In the source study's methods: Amplification of reference gene primers was used by the study to estimate nucleated cell counts. Sequencing was performed with immunoSEQ multiplex PCR; in TCRdb, only in-frame clones are kept and a portion is missing. The D gene and trimming were derived from the DNA, and the V and J assignments and clone size from that table. In the table there are about 170,000 clones, approximately 90% of which are singletons. These data belong to a study of blood T cell repertoires in COVID-19. Trimming took 5 bases from V and 7 from J, leaving 12 bases between them. Germline-derived CDR1 and CDR2 are SGHTA and FQGNSA. The CDR3 has 13 amino acids.

V gene TRBV7-2 combines with J gene TRBJ1-5; the D is unclear. This clonotype was sampled from a man aged 50 to 60 who had recovered from COVID-19. Sequenced input: peripheral blood. In nucleotides, the CDR3 is TGTGCCAGCAGCATGAGGACTGGGCAGCCCCAGCATTTT. Translating it yields CASSMRTGQPQHF.